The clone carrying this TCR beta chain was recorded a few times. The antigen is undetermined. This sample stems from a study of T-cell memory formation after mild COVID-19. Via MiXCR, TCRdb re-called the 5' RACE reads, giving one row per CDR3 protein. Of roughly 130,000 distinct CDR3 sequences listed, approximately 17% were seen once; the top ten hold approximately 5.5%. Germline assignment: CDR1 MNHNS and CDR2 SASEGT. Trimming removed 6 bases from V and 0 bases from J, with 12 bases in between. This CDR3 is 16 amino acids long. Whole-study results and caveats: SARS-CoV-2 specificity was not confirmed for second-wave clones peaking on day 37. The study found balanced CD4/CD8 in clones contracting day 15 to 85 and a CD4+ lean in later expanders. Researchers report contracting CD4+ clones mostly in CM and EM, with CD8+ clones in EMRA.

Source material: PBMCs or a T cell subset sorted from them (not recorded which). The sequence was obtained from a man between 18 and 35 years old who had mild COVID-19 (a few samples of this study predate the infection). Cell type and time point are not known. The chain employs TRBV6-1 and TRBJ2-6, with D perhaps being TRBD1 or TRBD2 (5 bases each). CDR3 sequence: CASRDPGSSGANVLTF. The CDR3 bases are TGTGCCAGCAGGGACCCAGGGAGCTCTGGGGCCAACGTCCTGACTTTC.